This T cell receptor (beta chain) was sequenced in a study of identical twins. Study results and caveats: The same donors were not followed; conclusions instead depended on cross-sectional statistical analysis.

Healthy Caucasian donors formed the entire cohort. Using its own MiXCR run on the 5' RACE reads, TCRdb lists one record per CDR3 protein. The sample carries approximately 1.8 million distinct CDR3 sequences, 32% recorded once. As concerns this clonotype: Its cognate antigen is unknown.

The CDR3 totals 15 residues. The V and J ends lost 4 bases and 5 bases respectively, with 16 bases between them. Germline V gene lookup returns CDR1 MNHNY and CDR2 SVGAGI (reference sequence). The receptor comes from a newborn girl in good health. The specimen was cord blood. The rearrangement joins TRBV6-6 to TRBJ2-3; the D gene is possibly TRBD1 (5 bases). CDR3 sequence reads: CASSWLPTVRDTQYF. The CDR3 DNA follows: TGTGCCAGCAGTTGGCTCCCGACAGTACGAGATACGCAGTATTTT.